A selection of T cell receptor beta chains follows, all from one sample in a study of vaccination effects on CD4 cells after COVID-19. Profiling relied on immunoSEQ multiplex PCR, and the TCRdb table lists in-frame clones only, not all of them. The data contain tens of thousands of clones, 60% to 75% of them singletons. No antigen has been identified for these receptors. The sample was CD4+ T cells from PBMCs cultured with HCoV-229E spike peptides, taken after COVID-19 vaccination. The origin of the receptors is a human donor who received a COVID-19 vaccine. Both conserved end residues are part of each CDR3. A D gene is named only where the DNA matches it firmly. Not all rows give a size; the values are once, few, many and, for expanded clones, a class.

NA,once,TRBV6-5,TRBJ1-2,TGTGCCAGCCGCATGACGCATAACTATGGCTACACCTTC,CASRMTHNYGYTF
TRBD1,NA,TRBV19,TRBJ2-3,TGTGCCAGTTCGGACAGGGCCACAGATACGCAGTATTTT,CASSDRATDTQYF
NA,NA,TRBV2,TRBJ1-6,TGTGCCAGCAAGAGGAACTTTTATAATTCACCCCTCCACTTT,CASKRNFYNSPLHF
NA,few,TRBV10-3,TRBJ1-1,TGTGCCATCAGGTTGGGACTGACGAACACTGAAGCTTTCTTT,CAIRLGLTNTEAFF
NA,few,TRBV5-1,TRBJ2-3,TGCGCCAGCAGCTTGGGCCTACCCAGCCCAGATACGCAGTATTTT,CASSLGLPSPDTQYF
NA,NA,TRBV5-8,TRBJ2-3,TGTGCCAGCCCATCTTTTTCAGGGGATGCCCCCACAGATACGCAGTATTTT,CASPSFSGDAPTDTQYF
TRBD2,NA,TRBV13,TRBJ2-1,TGTGCCAGCAGGCATACTAGCGGGGGGAGCTCCTACAATGAGCAGTTCTTC,CASRHTSGGSSYNEQFF
NA,NA,TRBV5-4,TRBJ2-2,TGTGCCAGCAGCTTGAAGAGGGTGGGCACCGGGGAGCTGTTTTTT,CASSLKRVGTGELFF
TRBD1,NA,TRBV2,TRBJ1-4,TGTGCCAGCAGGGTCGGACAGGGGACAACTAATGAAAAACTGTTTTTT,CASRVGQGTTNEKLFF
NA,NA,TRBV24-1,TRBJ2-1,TGTGCCACCAGTGTTTTAGGGGCGCGCAATGAGCAGTTCTTC,CATSVLGARNEQFF
NA,few,TRBV25-1,TRBJ1-1,TGTGCCAGCAGTGAATTCGATGGGACTGAAGCTTTCTTT,CASSEFDGTEAFF
NA,NA,TRBV5-6,TRBJ1-4,TGTGCCAGCACCAAGGCGGGGTGGGATGAAAAACTGTTTTTT,CASTKAGWDEKLFF
TRBD2,NA,TRBV9,TRBJ2-3,TGTGCCAGCAGCCCCCGGACTAGCGGGGGCCCCCCCGCCACAGATACGCAGTATTTT,CASSPRTSGGPPATDTQYF
NA,NA,TRBV7-3,TRBJ2-2,TGTGCCAGCAGCCTAAGTGGCGGGTATACCGGGGAGCTGTTTTTT,CASSLSGGYTGELFF
NA,NA,TRBV11-2,TRBJ1-2,TGTGCCAGCAGCTTCAGGAACGGCTACACCTTC,CASSFRNGYTF
TRBD1,NA,TRBV28,TRBJ1-5,TGTGCCAGCAGTCCATACCGGACAGGGGCCTCAACTTATAGCAATCAGCCCCAGCATTTT,CASSPYRTGASTYSNQPQHF
NA,NA,TRBV6-4,TRBJ1-2,TGTGCCAGCAGTGAACCGATTAACTATGGCTACACCTTC,CASSEPINYGYTF
TRBD1,NA,TRBV19,TRBJ2-1,TGTGCCAGTAGGAGGGACAGGGACTTTTCACGGAATGAGCAGTTCTTC,CASRRDRDFSRNEQFF
TRBD1,NA,TRBV18,TRBJ2-1,TGTGCCAGCTCGTATCAGGGGGCCCTCTACAATGAGCAGTTCTTC,CASSYQGALYNEQFF
NA,NA,TRBV6-5,TRBJ2-1,TGTGCCAGCAGCCACAACAAGGACAATGAGCAGTTCTTC,CASSHNKDNEQFF
TRBD2,NA,TRBV7-3,TRBJ2-2,TGTGCCAGCAGCTACGAACCGGGGGGTGGGACCGGGGAGCTGTTTTTT,CASSYEPGGGTGELFF
TRBD1,once,TRBV6-5,TRBJ1-2,TGTGCCAGCAGTAAGACTTCCGGGACAGTCCATGGCTACACCTTC,CASSKTSGTVHGYTF
TRBD1,NA,TRBV18,TRBJ2-3,TGTGCCAGCTCACAAACAGGGGTGAAAGATACGCAGTATTTT,CASSQTGVKDTQYF
NA,few,TRBV6-2/TRBV6-3,TRBJ1-5,TGTGCCAGCGGCCCGGACGTGGTGATCGAACCCCAGCATTTT,CASGPDVVIEPQHF
NA,NA,TRBV9,TRBJ2-5,TGTGCCAGCAGCGTACTGGGGAGTCGCGAAGAGACCCAGTACTTC,CASSVLGSREETQYF
NA,few,TRBV3-1/TRBV3-2,TRBJ1-1,TGTGCCAGCAGCCAAGTACCGGGTACGAGGAACACTGAAGCTTTCTTT,CASSQVPGTRNTEAFF
TRBD1,NA,TRBV5-4,TRBJ2-2,TGTGCCAGCAGCCGCAGCCACGGGACAGGAGGGACCGGGGAGCTGTTTTTT,CASSRSHGTGGTGELFF
NA,NA,TRBV29-1,TRBJ2-3,TGCAGCGTTGCGAGGGGCGCAGATACGCAGTATTTT,CSVARGADTQYF
TRBD1,few,TRBV4-1,TRBJ1-5,TGCGCCAGCAGATCACAGGGGCATCTCTCTGAGCCCCAGCATTTT,CASRSQGHLSEPQHF
NA,NA,TRBV7-9,TRBJ2-5,TGTGCCAGCAGCTTACGTGCAGGGGACGAGACCCAGTACTTC,CASSLRAGDETQYF
NA,once,TRBV19,TRBJ2-3,TGTGCCAGTAGTCGCGGGCTTGCAGATACGCAGTATTTT,CASSRGLADTQYF
NA,NA,TRBV5-1,TRBJ2-3,TGCGCCAGCAGCCGGCTGCCGGCAGGGGTTGGCACAGATACGCAGTATTTT,CASSRLPAGVGTDTQYF
TRBD1,NA,TRBV7-2,TRBJ2-2,TGTGCCAGCAGCTTAGCCCCGGCAGGGGGCACCGGGGAGCTGTTTTTT,CASSLAPAGGTGELFF
NA,NA,TRBV28,TRBJ1-3,TGTGCCAGCAGTTCCTCTTCTTTAAACACCATATATTTT,CASSSSSLNTIYF
TRBD2,NA,TRBV20-1,TRBJ2-3,TGCAGTGCTAGTGCCGGACTAGCGGGGTTAGGTACGCAGTATTTT,CSASAGLAGLGTQYF
NA,NA,TRBV12-5,TRBJ1-3,TGTGCTAGTGGTTTCAGAGCGTGGGGGGCGCTTGCTGGAAACACCATATATTTT,CASGFRAWGALAGNTIYF
NA,NA,TRBV6-5,TRBJ1-1,TGTGCCAGCAGTTACTCCAAGAACACTGAAGCTTTCTTT,CASSYSKNTEAFF
NA,NA,TRBV6-5,TRBJ1-1,TGTGCCAGCAGTTCGGAGGGGGTGTGGACTGAAGCTTTCTTT,CASSSEGVWTEAFF
NA,NA,TRBV4-3,TRBJ2-3,TGCGCCAGCAGCCAAGGCCGCACAGATACGCAGTATTTT,CASSQGRTDTQYF
NA,NA,TRBV2,TRBJ2-3,TGTGCCAGCAGTGAAAAAACCACAGATACGCAGTATTTT,CASSEKTTDTQYF
NA,NA,TRBV5-4,TRBJ1-2,TGTGCCAGCAAACCTGGAGGCGAGGAACCCTATGGCTACACCTTC,CASKPGGEEPYGYTF
NA,once,TRBV25-1,TRBJ1-4,TGTGCCAGCGGTCCCCCCGGGGGGCAGACTAATGAAAAACTGTTTTTT,CASGPPGGQTNEKLFF